The rows below give T cell receptor beta chains drawn from one sample of a study of cytomegalovirus exposure and HLA in healthy donors. Profiled with immunoSEQ multiplex PCR; TCRdb holds only in-frame clones, not every one. The table has nearly 95,000 clones, more than 75% seen once. The sequenced sample was PBMCs. The receptors stem from a middle-aged woman in good health and CMV-seronegative. Each CDR3 is given with its conserved first and last residue. A D gene is named only where the DNA matches it firmly. For some rows the clone size is stated as once, few or many, or as a class when expanded; others skip it.

.	TRBV30	TRBJ2-3	TRBD2	TGTGCCTCCTCGGGGGGGGGTGGCACAGATACGCAGTATTTT	CASSGGGGTDTQYF
.	TRBV4-1	TRBJ1-1	.	TGCGCCAGCAGCCGAACAGCAAACACTGAAGCTTTCTTT	CASSRTANTEAFF
.	TRBV14	TRBJ1-2	.	TGTGCCAGCAGCCGCCGTGCATCCCCAGGGCTAGATGGCTACACCTTC	CASSRRASPGLDGYTF
.	TRBV5-4	TRBJ1-1	.	TGTGCCAGCAGCTTGGAGGGGAGGGGTTTGAACACTGAAGCTTTCTTT	CASSLEGRGLNTEAFF
few	TRBV14	TRBJ1-4	TRBD1	TGTGCCAGCAGCCATCTCGGACAGGGCGTACGGGAAAAACTGTTTTTT	CASSHLGQGVREKLFF
.	TRBV2	TRBJ1-1	.	TGTGCCAGCAGAAGTTACACGAACACTGAAGCTTTCTTT	CASRSYTNTEAFF
.	TRBV6-5	TRBJ2-4	.	TGTGCCAGCAGTACCCCAGGGGATGCCAAAAACATTCAGTACTTC	CASSTPGDAKNIQYF
.	TRBV18	TRBJ1-1	.	TGTGCCAGCTCACCACCGTCGGCAGGGTCGAACACTGAAGCTTTCTTT	CASSPPSAGSNTEAFF
.	TRBV7-9	TRBJ2-5	.	TGTGCCAGCAGCTTCTGGACTGGCCAAGAGACCCAGTACTTC	CASSFWTGQETQYF
.	TRBV5-4	TRBJ2-5	TRBD2	TGTGCCAGCAGTCCACCTAGGGCTAGCGGGGCTCAAGAGACCCAGTACTTC	CASSPPRASGAQETQYF
.	TRBV18	TRBJ1-6	TRBD1	TGTGCCAGCTCACAAGGGACAGGGGAATCACCCCTCCACTTT	CASSQGTGESPLHF
.	TRBV10-3	TRBJ1-5	.	TGTGCCATCAGTGCCCATGGGGGGGGTAGCAATCAGCCCCAGCATTTT	CAISAHGGGSNQPQHF
.	TRBV4-1	TRBJ2-7	.	TGCGCCAGCAGCCAAGCCCGAACCGGGGGGCCCACCCGCTACGAGCAGTACTTC	CASSQARTGGPTRYEQYF
few	TRBV28	TRBJ1-4	.	TGTGCCACCCAGTCCGGGGTGATTAATGAAAAACTGTTTTTT	CATQSGVINEKLFF
.	TRBV30	TRBJ2-5	TRBD1	TGTGCCTGGAGTGTGGGACAGAGGGAGACCCAGTACTTC	CAWSVGQRETQYF
.	TRBV5-1	TRBJ1-5	TRBD1	TGCGCCAGCAGCTCCGGACAGGGCGGCAATCAGCCCCAGCATTTT	CASSSGQGGNQPQHF
.	TRBV6-5	TRBJ2-7	.	TGTGCCAGCAGCCCGGCCGGGGTTTCCTACGAGCAGTACTTC	CASSPAGVSYEQYF
.	TRBV7-3	TRBJ2-1	TRBD1	TGTGCCAGCAGCCCCTGGACAGGAACCAGCTCCTACAATGAGCAGTTCTTC	CASSPWTGTSSYNEQFF
.	TRBV2	TRBJ1-4	TRBD1	TGTGCCAGCAGTGACCCTGACAGGGTGACTAATGAAAAACTGTTTTTT	CASSDPDRVTNEKLFF
.	TRBV5-1	TRBJ2-1	TRBD2	TGCGCCAGCAGTGAAGGACTAGCCGAGCAGTTCTTC	CASSEGLAEQFF
once	TRBV27	TRBJ1-6	.	TGTGCCAGCAGTTTGGAGTCCTTCCACAAGCGTTCACCCCTCCACTTT	CASSLESFHKRSPLHF
.	TRBV4-3	TRBJ2-7	.	TGCGCCAGCAGCCAAGAATCCTACTACGAGCAGTACTTC	CASSQESYYEQYF
.	TRBV19	TRBJ2-4	TRBD2	TGTGCCAGTAACCCCGCGGGGCGGGAGAACATTCAGTACTTC	CASNPAGRENIQYF
.	TRBV2	TRBJ1-2	TRBD1	TGTGCCAGCAGTATTGGCGGGACAGGTTCCGGCTACACCTTC	CASSIGGTGSGYTF
.	TRBV6-5	TRBJ1-2	TRBD1	TGTGCCAGCAGTTACGGGACAGGGGTTAACTATGGCTACACCTTC	CASSYGTGVNYGYTF
.	TRBV7-3	TRBJ2-1	TRBD2	TGTGCCAGCAGCGATAGCGGGGAGTACAATGAGCAGTTCTTC	CASSDSGEYNEQFF
.	TRBV7-8	TRBJ1-6	.	TGTGCCAGCAGCTTAGGGGACTTGATGGCACCCCTCCACTTT	CASSLGDLMAPLHF
.	TRBV5-4	TRBJ1-2	.	TGTGCCAGCAGCTCGATCGCTACAGGGCGTGGGGGCTACACCTTC	CASSSIATGRGGYTF
few	TRBV5-6	TRBJ1-3	.	TGTGCCAGCAGCTTGGGTTTCCGGTTTTCCTCTGGAAACACCATATATTTT	CASSLGFRFSSGNTIYF
few	TRBV19	TRBJ2-7	TRBD1	TGTGCCAGTAGTACCATAGGATCCGGGACAGGGCCCTCCTACGAGCAGTACTTC	CASSTIGSGTGPSYEQYF
.	TRBV27	TRBJ1-1	TRBD1	TGTGCCAGCAGTCCCCCTCCCGCCGGGACAGCCTCGGAGGCTTTCTTT	CASSPPPAGTASEAFF